This passage covers 5 T cell receptor beta chains from one sample sequenced in a study of response to subunit inactivated influenza vaccine. A single record per CDR3 protein comes from TCRdb applying MiXCR to the RT-PCR reads. The sample contains 650,000 to 800,000 distinct CDR3 sequences, roughly 14% of which appear only once. Sequencing was performed on PBMCs from blood, taken 14 to 15 days before vaccination. The receptor set was obtained from a man over 45 who received an inactivated influenza vaccine.

The CDR3 coding sequence is TGTGCCAGCAGCCAAGAGGTTGGAGGGCACTATGGCTACACCTTC. It codes for CASSQEVGGHYGYTF. The chain carries TRBV3-1 and TRBJ1-2; D uncertain. The CDR3 loop spans 15 amino acids. From germline, CDR1 is LGHDT and CDR2 YNNKEL (reference sequence). V shed 0 bases and J shed 3 bases, with 11 bases lying between them.

This clonotype was recorded a few times. The V call is TRBV4-3, the J call TRBJ2-4, with D tentatively TRBD2 (5 bases). Per the germline V gene, CDR1 is LGHNA and CDR2 is YSLEER. The V gene lost 1 base and the J gene lost 1 base, with 11 bases spanning the gap. This CDR3 is built from 16 residues. The CDR3 sequence: CASSQVSGEAKNIQYF. CDR3 bases: TGCGCCAGCAGCCAAGTTTCCGGGGAGGCCAAAAACATTCAGTACTTC.

CDR3 residues: CASSDRDRGLDGYTF. The CDR3 DNA is TGTGCCAGCAGTGACCGGGACAGGGGGCTGGATGGCTACACCTTC. The rearrangement links TRBV27 to TRBJ1-2; the match to TRBD1 covers 12 bases. The V and J ends lost 5 bases and 6 bases, in that order; junction bases with no gene match: 7. The CDR3 is made up of 15 amino acids. The germline V gene encodes CDR1 MNHEY and CDR2 SMNVEV (reference sequence).

In this sample, this clonotype turned up a few times. Being one base from a much bigger clone, this may be a read error. V and J are TRBV7-3 and TRBJ2-3; no clear D. Germline CDR1 SGHTA, CDR2 FQGTGA. This CDR3 has 14 amino acids. The CDR3 nucleotides read TGTGCCAGCTGCTTCTCAGGATTGGCAGATACGCAGTATTTT. This encodes CASCFSGLADTQYF. Supplemented by reference TRBV7-3 and TRBJ2-3, the full variable domain reads GAGVSQTPSNKVTEKGKYVELRCDPISGHTALYWYRQSLGQGPEFLIYFQGTGAADDSGLPNDRFFAVRPEGSVSTLKIQRTERGDSAVYLCASCFSGLADTQYFGPGTRLTVL.

In this sample, this clonotype turned up a few times. This chain uses TRBV29-1 with TRBJ2-5, with no clear D. Germline V gene sequence: CDR1 SQVTM, CDR2 ANQGSEA. V was clipped by 7 bases and J by 2 bases, with 14 bases between them. The CDR3 extends over 13 amino acids. For the CDR3, the DNA is TGCAGCGCCGGCCGCAGGAGACAAGAGACCCAGTACTTC. As protein: CSAGRRRQETQYF. Filled out from reference TRBV29-1 and TRBJ2-5, the complete variable domain reads SAVISQKPSRDICQRGTSLTIQCQVDSQVTMMFWYRQQPGQSLTLIATANQGSEATYESGFVIDKFPISRPNLTFSTLTVSNMSPEDSSIYLCSAGRRRQETQYFGPGTRLLVL.